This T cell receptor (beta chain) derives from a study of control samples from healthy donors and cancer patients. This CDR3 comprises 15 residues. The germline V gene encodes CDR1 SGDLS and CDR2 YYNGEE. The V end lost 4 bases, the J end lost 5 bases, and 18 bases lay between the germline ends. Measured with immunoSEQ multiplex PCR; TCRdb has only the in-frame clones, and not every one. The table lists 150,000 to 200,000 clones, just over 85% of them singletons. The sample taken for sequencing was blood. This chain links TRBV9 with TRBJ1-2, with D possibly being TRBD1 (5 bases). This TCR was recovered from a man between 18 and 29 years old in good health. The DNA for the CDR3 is TGTGCCAGCAGCCCCCCGGGGACGGAGGAGTATGGCTACACCTTC. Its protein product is CASSPPGTEEYGYTF.